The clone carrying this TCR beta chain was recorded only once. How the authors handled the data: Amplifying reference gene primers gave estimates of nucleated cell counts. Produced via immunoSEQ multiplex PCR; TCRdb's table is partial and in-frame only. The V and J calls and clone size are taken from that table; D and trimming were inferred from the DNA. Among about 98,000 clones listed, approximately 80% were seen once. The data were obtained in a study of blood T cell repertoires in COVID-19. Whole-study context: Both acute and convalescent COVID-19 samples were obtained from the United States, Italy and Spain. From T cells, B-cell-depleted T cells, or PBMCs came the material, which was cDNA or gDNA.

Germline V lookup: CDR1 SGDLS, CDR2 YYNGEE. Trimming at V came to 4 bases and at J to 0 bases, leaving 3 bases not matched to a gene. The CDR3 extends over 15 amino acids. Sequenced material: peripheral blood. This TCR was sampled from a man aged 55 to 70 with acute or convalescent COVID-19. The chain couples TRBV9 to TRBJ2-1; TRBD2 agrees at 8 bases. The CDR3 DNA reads TGTGCCAGCAGCCTAAGCGGGAGCTCCTACAATGAGCAGTTCTTC. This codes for CASSLSGSSYNEQFF.